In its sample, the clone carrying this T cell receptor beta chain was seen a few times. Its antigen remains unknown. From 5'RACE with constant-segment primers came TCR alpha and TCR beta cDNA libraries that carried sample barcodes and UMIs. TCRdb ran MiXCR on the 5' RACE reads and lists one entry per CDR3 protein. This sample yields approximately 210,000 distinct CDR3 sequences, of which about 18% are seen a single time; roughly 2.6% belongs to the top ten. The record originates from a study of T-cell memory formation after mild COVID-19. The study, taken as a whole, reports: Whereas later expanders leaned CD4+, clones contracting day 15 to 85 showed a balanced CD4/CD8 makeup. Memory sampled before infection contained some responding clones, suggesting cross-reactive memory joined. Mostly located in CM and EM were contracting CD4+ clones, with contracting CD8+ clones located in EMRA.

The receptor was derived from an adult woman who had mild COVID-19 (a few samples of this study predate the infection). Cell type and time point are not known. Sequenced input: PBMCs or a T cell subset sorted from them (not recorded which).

The DNA of the CDR3 is TGCGCCAGCAACTCTGGGGCCAACGTCCTGACTTTC. It codes for CASNSGANVLTF. This chain connects TRBV5-1 to TRBJ2-6; D is undetermined. The CDR3 runs 12 residues. V was pared by 6 bases and J by 0 bases, with 1 base between. Germline V lookup: CDR1 SGHRS, CDR2 YFSETQ.